This TCR beta chain was recovered during a study of T cell changes during pregnancy in multiple sclerosis. Clones were read by immunoSEQ multiplex PCR, and TCRdb kept only the in-frame ones, dropping some. There are approximately 36,000 clones in the sample; 88% occur only once, and less than 9% lies in the top ten. The V segment lost 3 bases and the J segment 0 bases; nucleotides outside the gene matches: 0. The CDR3 has 13 residues. The germline V gene encodes CDR1 SGHDT and CDR2 YYEEEE. On this clone itself: Other nucleotide sequences from this sample produce the same CDR3.

The sample was CD8+ T cells from peripheral blood mononuclear cells, taken in the third trimester of pregnancy. The TCR comes from a female donor with multiple sclerosis, enrolled in a pregnancy study. The V gene is TRBV5-6, the J gene TRBJ2-7; the match to TRBD1 covers 7 bases. CDR3 protein: CASSSGGSYEQYF. CDR3 DNA: TGTGCCAGCAGCTCAGGGGGCTCCTACGAGCAGTACTTC.